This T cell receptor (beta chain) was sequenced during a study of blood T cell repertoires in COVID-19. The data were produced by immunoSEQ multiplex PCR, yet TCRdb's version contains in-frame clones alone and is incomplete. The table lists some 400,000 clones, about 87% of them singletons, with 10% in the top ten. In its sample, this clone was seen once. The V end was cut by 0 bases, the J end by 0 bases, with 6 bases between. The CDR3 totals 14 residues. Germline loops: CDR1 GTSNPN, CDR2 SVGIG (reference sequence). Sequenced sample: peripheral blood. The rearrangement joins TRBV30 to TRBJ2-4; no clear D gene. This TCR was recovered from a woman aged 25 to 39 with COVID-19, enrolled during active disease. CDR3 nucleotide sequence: TGTGCCTGGAGTGTGGGCCTAGCCAAAAACATTCAGTACTTC. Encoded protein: CAWSVGLAKNIQYF.